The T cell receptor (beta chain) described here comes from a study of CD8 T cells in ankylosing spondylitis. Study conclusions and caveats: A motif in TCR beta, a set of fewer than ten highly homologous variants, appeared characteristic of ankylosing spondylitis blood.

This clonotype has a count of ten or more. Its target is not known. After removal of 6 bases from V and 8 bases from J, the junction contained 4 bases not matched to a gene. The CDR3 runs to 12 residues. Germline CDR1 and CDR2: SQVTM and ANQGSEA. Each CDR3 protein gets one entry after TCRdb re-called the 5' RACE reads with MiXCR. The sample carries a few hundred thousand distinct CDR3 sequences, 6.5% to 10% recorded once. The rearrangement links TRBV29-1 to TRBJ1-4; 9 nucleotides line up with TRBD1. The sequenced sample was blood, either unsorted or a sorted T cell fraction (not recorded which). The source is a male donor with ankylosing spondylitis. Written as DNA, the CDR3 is TGCAGCGTGGGGGACAGGGCCGAAAAACTGTTTTTT. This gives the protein CSVGDRAEKLFF.